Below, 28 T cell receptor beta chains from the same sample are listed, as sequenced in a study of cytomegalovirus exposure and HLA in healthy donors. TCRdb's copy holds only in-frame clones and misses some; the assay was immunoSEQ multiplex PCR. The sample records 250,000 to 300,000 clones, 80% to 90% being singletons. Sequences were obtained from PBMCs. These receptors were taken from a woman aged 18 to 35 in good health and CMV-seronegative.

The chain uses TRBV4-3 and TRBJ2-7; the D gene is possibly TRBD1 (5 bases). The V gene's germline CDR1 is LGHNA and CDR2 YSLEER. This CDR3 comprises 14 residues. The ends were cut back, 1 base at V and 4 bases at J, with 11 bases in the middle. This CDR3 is CASSQATGPYEQYF. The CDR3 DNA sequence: TGCGCCAGCAGCCAAGCTACAGGACCATACGAGCAGTACTTC.

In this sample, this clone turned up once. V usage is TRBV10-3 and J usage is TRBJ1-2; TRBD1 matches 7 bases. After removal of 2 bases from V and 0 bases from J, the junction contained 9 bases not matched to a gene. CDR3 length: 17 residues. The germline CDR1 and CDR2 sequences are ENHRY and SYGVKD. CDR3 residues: CAISETGAPTSNYGYTF. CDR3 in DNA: TGTGCCATCAGTGAGACAGGGGCCCCCACCTCTAACTATGGCTACACCTTC.

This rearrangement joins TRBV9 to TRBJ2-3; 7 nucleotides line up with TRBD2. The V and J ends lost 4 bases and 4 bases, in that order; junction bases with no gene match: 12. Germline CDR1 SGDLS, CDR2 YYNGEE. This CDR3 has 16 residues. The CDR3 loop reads CASSLRSGDLADTQYF. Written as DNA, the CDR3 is TGTGCCAGCAGCTTGCGGAGCGGGGACCTGGCAGATACGCAGTATTTT.

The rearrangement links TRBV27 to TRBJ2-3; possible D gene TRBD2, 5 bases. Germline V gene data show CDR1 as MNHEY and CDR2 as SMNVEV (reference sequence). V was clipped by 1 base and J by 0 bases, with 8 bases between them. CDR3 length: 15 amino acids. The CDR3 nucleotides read TGTGCCAGCAGTTTATTAGCGTCTAGCACAGATACGCAGTATTTT. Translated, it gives CASSLLASSTDTQYF.

In DNA, the CDR3 is TGTGCCAGCAGCTCTGGGACACAAGAGACCCAGTACTTC. Protein product: CASSSGTQETQYF. The V and J genes are TRBV11-1 and TRBJ2-5, with D perhaps TRBD1 (6 bases). Germline CDR1 reads SGHAT; CDR2 reads FQDESV (reference sequence). The ends were cut back, 4 bases at V and 2 bases at J, with 8 bases in the middle. The CDR3 is made up of 13 amino acids.

CDR3 nucleotides: TGTGCCAGCAGCCCCCTCACTAGCGGCAATGAGCAGTTCTTC. This gives the protein CASSPLTSGNEQFF. This sequence joins TRBV6-5 and TRBJ2-1; 8 bases fit TRBD2. The V segment lost 6 bases and the J segment 6 bases; nucleotides outside the gene matches: 7. Germline V gene lookup returns CDR1 MNHEY and CDR2 SVGAGI. This CDR3 spans 14 amino acids.

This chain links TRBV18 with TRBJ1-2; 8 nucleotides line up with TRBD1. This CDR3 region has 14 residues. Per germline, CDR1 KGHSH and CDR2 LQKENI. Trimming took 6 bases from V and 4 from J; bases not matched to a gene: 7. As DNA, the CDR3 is TGTGCCAGCTCGAGGACAGGGACTGGCTATGGCTACACCTTC. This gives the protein CASSRTGTGYGYTF.

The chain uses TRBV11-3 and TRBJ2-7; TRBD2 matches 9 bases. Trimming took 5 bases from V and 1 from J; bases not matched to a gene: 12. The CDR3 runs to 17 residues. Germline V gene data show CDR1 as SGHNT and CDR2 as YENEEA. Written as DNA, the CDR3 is TGTGCCAGCAGCCTCGACTGGGATAGCGGGAGTTCCTACGAGCAGTACTTC. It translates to CASSLDWDSGSSYEQYF.

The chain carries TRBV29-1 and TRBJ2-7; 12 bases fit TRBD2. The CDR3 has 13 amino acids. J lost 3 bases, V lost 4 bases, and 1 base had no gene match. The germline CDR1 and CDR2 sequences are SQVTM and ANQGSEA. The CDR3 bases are TGCAGCGTTGCGACTAGCGGGAGCTACGAGCAGTACTTC. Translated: CSVATSGSYEQYF.

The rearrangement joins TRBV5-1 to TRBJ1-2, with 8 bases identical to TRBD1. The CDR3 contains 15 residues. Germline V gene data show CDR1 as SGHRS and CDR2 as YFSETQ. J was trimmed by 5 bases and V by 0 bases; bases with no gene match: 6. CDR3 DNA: TGCGCCAGCAGCTTGGGGGGGACAGGATCTTATGGCTACACCTTC. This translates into CASSLGGTGSYGYTF.

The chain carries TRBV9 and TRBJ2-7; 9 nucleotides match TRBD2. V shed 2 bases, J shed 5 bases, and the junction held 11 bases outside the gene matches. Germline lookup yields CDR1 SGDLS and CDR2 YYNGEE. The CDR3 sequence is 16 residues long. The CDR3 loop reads CASSVAGGFFRNEQYF. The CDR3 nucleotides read TGTGCCAGCAGCGTCGCGGGGGGGTTCTTCCGAAACGAGCAGTACTTC.

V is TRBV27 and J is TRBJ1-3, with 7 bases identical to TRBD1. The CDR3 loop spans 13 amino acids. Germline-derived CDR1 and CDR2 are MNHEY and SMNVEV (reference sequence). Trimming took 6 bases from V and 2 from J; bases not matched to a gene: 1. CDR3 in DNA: TGTGCCAGCAGCGACAGGGCTGGAAACACCATATATTTT. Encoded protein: CASSDRAGNTIYF.

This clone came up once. The CDR3: CASSPLNVRGETEAFF. CDR3 sequence (DNA): TGTGCCAGCTCACCACTTAATGTCAGGGGTGAAACTGAAGCTTTCTTT. The V call is TRBV18, the J call TRBJ1-1; a weak D match, TRBD1 (6 bases). Germline CDR1 is KGHSH and CDR2 is LQKENI. The CDR3 runs to 16 residues. The germline V and J ends were trimmed by 1 base and 5 bases, with 17 bases remaining between them. The full variable domain, in which reference TRBV18 and TRBJ1-1 provide the parts outside the CDR3, is NAGVMQNPRHLVRRRGQEARLRCSPMKGHSHVYWYRQLPEEGLKFMVYLQKENIIDESGMPKERFSAEFPKEGPSILRIQQVVRGDSAAYFCASSPLNVRGETEAFFGQGTRLTVV.

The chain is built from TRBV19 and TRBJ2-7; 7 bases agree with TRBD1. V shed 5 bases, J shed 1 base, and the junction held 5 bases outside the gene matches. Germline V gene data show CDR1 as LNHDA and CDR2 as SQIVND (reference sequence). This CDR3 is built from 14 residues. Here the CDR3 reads CASSPWDRSYEQYF. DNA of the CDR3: TGTGCCAGTAGTCCCTGGGACAGATCCTACGAGCAGTACTTC.

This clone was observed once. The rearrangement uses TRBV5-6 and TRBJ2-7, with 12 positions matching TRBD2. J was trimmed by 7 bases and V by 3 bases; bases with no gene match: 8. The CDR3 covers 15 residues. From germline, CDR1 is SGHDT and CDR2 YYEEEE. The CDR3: CASSSRLAGVGEQYF. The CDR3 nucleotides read TGTGCCAGCAGCTCACGACTAGCGGGGGTTGGTGAGCAGTACTTC.

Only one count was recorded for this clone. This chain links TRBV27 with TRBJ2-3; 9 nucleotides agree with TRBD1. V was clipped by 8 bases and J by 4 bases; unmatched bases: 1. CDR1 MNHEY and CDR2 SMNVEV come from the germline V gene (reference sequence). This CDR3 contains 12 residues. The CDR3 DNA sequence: TGTGCCAGCGGGGACAGGGCAGATACGCAGTATTTT. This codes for CASGDRADTQYF.

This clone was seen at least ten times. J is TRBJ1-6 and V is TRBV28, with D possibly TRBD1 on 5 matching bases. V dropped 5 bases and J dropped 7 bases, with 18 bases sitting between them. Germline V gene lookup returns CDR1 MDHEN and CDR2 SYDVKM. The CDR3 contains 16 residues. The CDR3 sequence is CASSPLSGGENSPLHF. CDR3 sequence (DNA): TGTGCCAGCAGTCCTTTGAGTGGGGGGGAAAATTCACCCCTCCACTTT.

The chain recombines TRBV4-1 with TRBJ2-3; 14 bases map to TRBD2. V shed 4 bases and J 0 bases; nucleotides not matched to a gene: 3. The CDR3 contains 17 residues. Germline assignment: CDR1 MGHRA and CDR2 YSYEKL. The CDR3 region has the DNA TGCGCCAGCAGCCGGACTAGCGGGGGGACTAGCACAGATACGCAGTATTTT. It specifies CASSRTSGGTSTDTQYF.

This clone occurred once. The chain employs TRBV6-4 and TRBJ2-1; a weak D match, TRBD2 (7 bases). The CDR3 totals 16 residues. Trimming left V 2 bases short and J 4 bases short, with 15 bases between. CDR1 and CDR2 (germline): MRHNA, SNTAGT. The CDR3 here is CASSDPAGADYNEQFF. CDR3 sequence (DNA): TGTGCCAGCAGTGACCCGGCGGGGGCCGATTACAATGAGCAGTTCTTC.

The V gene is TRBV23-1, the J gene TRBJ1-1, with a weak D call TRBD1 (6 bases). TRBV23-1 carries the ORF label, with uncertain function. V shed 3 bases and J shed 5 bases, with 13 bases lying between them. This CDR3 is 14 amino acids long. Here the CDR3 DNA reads TGCGCCAGCAGTCACGCGGGGGGCGGGACTGAAGCTTTCTTT. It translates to CASSHAGGGTEAFF.

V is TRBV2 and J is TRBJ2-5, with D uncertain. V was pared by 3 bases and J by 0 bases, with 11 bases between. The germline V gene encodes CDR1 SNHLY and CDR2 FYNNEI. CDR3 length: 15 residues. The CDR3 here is CASSDPALDQETQYF. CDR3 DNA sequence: TGTGCCAGCAGTGACCCCGCGTTGGACCAAGAGACCCAGTACTTC.

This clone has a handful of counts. The CDR3 here is CASSLGTGAGNTIYF. CDR3 DNA sequence: TGTGCCAGCAGTTTGGGGACAGGGGCTGGAAACACCATATATTTT. The gene calls are TRBV27 and TRBJ1-3, with 10 nucleotides matching TRBD1. The V and J ends lost 3 bases and 2 bases, in that order; junction bases with no gene match: 1. There are 15 residues in the CDR3. Germline CDR1 is MNHEY and CDR2 is SMNVEV (reference sequence).

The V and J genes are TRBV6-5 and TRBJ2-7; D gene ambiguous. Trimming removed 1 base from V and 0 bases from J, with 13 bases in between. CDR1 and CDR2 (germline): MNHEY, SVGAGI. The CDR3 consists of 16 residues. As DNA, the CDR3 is TGTGCCAGCAGTTACTTTGCCGACCCTAGCTCCTACGAGCAGTACTTC. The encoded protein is CASSYFADPSSYEQYF.

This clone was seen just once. Here the CDR3 DNA reads TGTGCCAGCTCACCAACTAGCGGAAGCACAGATACGCAGTATTTT. It yields the protein CASSPTSGSTDTQYF. The chain carries TRBV18 and TRBJ2-3, with 8 bases aligning to TRBD2. This CDR3 is built from 15 residues. V shed 2 bases and J 0 bases; nucleotides not matched to a gene: 1. The germline CDR1 and CDR2 sequences are KGHSH and LQKENI.

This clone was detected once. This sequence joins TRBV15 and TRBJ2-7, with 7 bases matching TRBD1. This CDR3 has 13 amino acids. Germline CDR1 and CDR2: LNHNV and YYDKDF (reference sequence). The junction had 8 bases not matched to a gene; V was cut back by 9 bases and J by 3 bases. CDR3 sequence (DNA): TGTGCCACTAGAAAGACAGGGAACTACGAGCAGTACTTC. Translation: CATRKTGNYEQYF. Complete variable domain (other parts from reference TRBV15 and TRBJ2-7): DAMVIQNPRYQVTQFGKPVTLSCSQTLNHNVMYWYQQKSSQAPKLLFHYYDKDFNNEADTPDNFQSRRPNTSFCFLDIRSPGLGDTAMYLCATRKTGNYEQYFGPGTRLTVT.

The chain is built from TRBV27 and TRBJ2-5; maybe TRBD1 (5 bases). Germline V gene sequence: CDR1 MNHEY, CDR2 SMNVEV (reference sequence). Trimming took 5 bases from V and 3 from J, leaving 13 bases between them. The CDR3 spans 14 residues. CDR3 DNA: TGTGCCAGCAGTCCTCTTGCCAGGGAAGAGACCCAGTACTTC. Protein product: CASSPLAREETQYF.

CDR3 region: CASSVAIGGSSYEQYF. The CDR3 DNA follows: TGTGCCAGCAGCGTAGCTATAGGCGGGAGCTCCTACGAGCAGTACTTC. The rearrangement links TRBV9 to TRBJ2-7; TRBD2 matches 7 bases. This CDR3 is built from 16 residues. The V segment lost 0 bases and the J segment 0 bases; nucleotides outside the gene matches: 6. The germline V gene encodes CDR1 SGDLS and CDR2 YYNGEE.

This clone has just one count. CDR3 in amino acids: CASRLGGNQPQHF. Here the CDR3 DNA reads TGTGCCAGTAGGCTTGGCGGAAATCAGCCCCAGCATTTT. The genes are TRBV19 and TRBJ1-5; unclear D gene. CDR1 and CDR2 (germline): LNHDA, SQIVND (reference sequence). The CDR3 is 13 amino acids. V lost 6 bases, J lost 4 bases, and 10 bases lay in between.